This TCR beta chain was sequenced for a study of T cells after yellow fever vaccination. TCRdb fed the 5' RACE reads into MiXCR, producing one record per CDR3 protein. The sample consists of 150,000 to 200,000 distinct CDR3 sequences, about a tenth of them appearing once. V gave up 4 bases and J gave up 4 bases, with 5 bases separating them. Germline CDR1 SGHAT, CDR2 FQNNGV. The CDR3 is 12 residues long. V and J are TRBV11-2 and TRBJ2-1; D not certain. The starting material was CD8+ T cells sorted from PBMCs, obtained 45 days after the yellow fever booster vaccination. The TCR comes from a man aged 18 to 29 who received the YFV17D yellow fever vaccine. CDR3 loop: CASSYRYNEQFF. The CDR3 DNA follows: TGTGCCAGCAGCTACAGATACAATGAGCAGTTCTTC.